The 17 T cell receptor beta chains presented below share a single source sample, sequenced in a study of blood T cell repertoires in COVID-19. Repertoires were generated with immunoSEQ multiplex PCR, while TCRdb's copy carries only in-frame clones and drops some. The table lists approximately 150,000 clones, over 85% of them singletons. The specimen sequenced was peripheral blood. Every receptor here comes from a woman in her sixties or seventies with COVID-19, enrolled during active disease.

The chain uses TRBV5-4 and TRBJ1-1; TRBD1 matches at 7 bases. This CDR3 region has 12 residues. Germline CDR1 reads SGHNT; CDR2 reads YYREEE (reference sequence). The J segment lost 5 bases and the V segment lost 3 bases, leaving 1 base of the junction unmatched. In DNA, the CDR3 is TGTGCCAGCAGCTCGGACAGGACTGAAGCTTTCTTT. It yields the protein CASSSDRTEAFF.

This chain links TRBV19 with TRBJ1-3; 8 nucleotides line up with TRBD1. The CDR3 runs to 15 residues. Trimming took 4 bases from V and 3 from J; bases not matched to a gene: 5. Germline V lookup: CDR1 LNHDA, CDR2 SQIVND (reference sequence). The chain's CDR3 is CASSTTGANGNTIYF. For the CDR3, the DNA is TGTGCCAGTAGTACGACAGGGGCGAATGGAAACACCATATATTTT.

The V call is TRBV4-3, the J call TRBJ1-3; TRBD1 agrees at 9 bases. The J segment lost 4 bases and the V segment lost 3 bases, leaving 4 bases of the junction unmatched. Germline V gene sequence: CDR1 LGHNA, CDR2 YSLEER. The CDR3 contains 15 residues. The CDR3 is CASSQLGQGGNTIYF. In nucleotides, the CDR3 is TGCGCCAGCAGCCAGCTGGGACAGGGAGGAAACACCATATATTTT.

The CDR3 DNA sequence: TGTGCCAGCAAAATTACTACAACTAATGAAAAACTGTTTTTT. Protein sequence: CASKITTTNEKLFF. The chain employs TRBV6-6 and TRBJ1-4; no definite D call. Looked up from germline, CDR1 is MNHNY and CDR2 is SVGAGI (reference sequence). Trimming stripped 7 bases from V and 0 bases from J, with 9 bases between. The CDR3 consists of 14 residues.

On this clone itself: Distinct nucleotide sequences in the sample also encode this CDR3. The chain employs TRBV30 and TRBJ1-5, with a tentative D call TRBD1 (5 bases). In germline, CDR1 is GTSNPN, CDR2 SVGIG (reference sequence). The CDR3 has 13 residues. The V and J ends lost 0 bases and 5 bases respectively, with 8 bases between them. The CDR3 protein is CAWSVGGDQPQHF. DNA for the CDR3: TGTGCCTGGAGTGTTGGAGGGGATCAGCCCCAGCATTTT.

This chain links TRBV27 with TRBJ1-2; perhaps TRBD1 as D (6 bases). This CDR3 has 15 residues. V lost 4 bases and J 6 bases, leaving 18 bases between the germline ends. Germline V gene lookup returns CDR1 MNHEY and CDR2 SMNVEV (reference sequence). The CDR3 DNA reads as TGTGCCAGCAGTTACACGTTGGGCACAGGGAATGGCTACACCTTC. Protein product: CASSYTLGTGNGYTF.

The rearrangement joins TRBV11-2 to TRBJ2-1, with TRBD2 identical over 9 bases. The CDR3 is 14 amino acids. The germline V gene encodes CDR1 SGHAT and CDR2 FQNNGV. J lost 4 bases, V lost 6 bases, and 4 bases had no gene match. CDR3 amino acids: CASRMSGGYNEQFF. As DNA, the CDR3 is TGTGCCAGCAGAATGAGCGGGGGGTACAATGAGCAGTTCTTC.

The genes are TRBV11-3 and TRBJ2-1; 9 nucleotides line up with TRBD2. CDR1 is SGHNT and CDR2 is YENEEA in the germline V gene. This CDR3 contains 14 residues. Trimming at V came to 4 bases and at J to 8 bases, leaving 6 bases not matched to a gene. The CDR3 nucleotides read TGTGCCAGCAGCTCCGGACTAGCGCCCCATGAGCAGTTCTTC. This translates into CASSSGLAPHEQFF.

The rearrangement uses TRBV5-1 and TRBJ2-1, with 9 bases identical to TRBD1. CDR3 size: 17 residues. The germline CDR1 and CDR2 sequences are SGHRS and YFSETQ. V was clipped by 4 bases and J by 4 bases; unmatched bases: 12. The CDR3 DNA reads as TGCGCCAGCAGCAAAAGTTCGGACAGGGGAGGATACAATGAGCAGTTCTTC. It specifies CASSKSSDRGGYNEQFF. Drawing the rest from reference TRBV5-1 and TRBJ2-1, the complete variable domain is KAGVTQTPRYLIKTRGQQVTLSCSPISGHRSVSWYQQTPGQGLQFLFEYFSETQRNKGNFPGRFSGRQFSNSRSEMNVSTLELGDSALYLCASSKSSDRGGYNEQFFGPGTRLTVL.

The chain is built from TRBV5-1 and TRBJ1-4; 9 bases map to TRBD1. Trimming took 5 bases from V and 3 from J; bases not matched to a gene: 14. The germline gives CDR1 SGHRS, CDR2 YFSETQ. This CDR3 comprises 18 residues. The CDR3 spells CASREPPGQGVPNEKLFF. Here the CDR3 DNA reads TGCGCCAGCAGAGAGCCTCCGGGACAGGGTGTCCCTAATGAAAAACTGTTTTTT.

J is TRBJ2-7 and V is TRBV7-9; D might be TRBD2 (6 bases). The CDR3 is 15 residues long. Germline V CDR1 and CDR2: SEHNR, FQNEAQ (reference sequence). Trimming took 4 bases from V and 0 from J, leaving 13 bases between them. CDR3: CASSSPHGSSYEQYF. Written as DNA, the CDR3 is TGTGCCAGCAGCTCCCCTCACGGGAGCTCCTACGAGCAGTACTTC.

The chain carries TRBV7-8 and TRBJ1-5, with a possible D match to TRBD1 (5 bases). Germline assignment: CDR1 SGHVS and CDR2 FQNEAQ. Trimming took off 0 bases at V and 8 bases at J, with 8 bases between the two ends. The CDR3 is made up of 13 amino acids. CDR3 DNA sequence: TGTGCCAGCAGCTTAGCGCGGGGGGAGCCCCAGCATTTT. Encoded protein: CASSLARGEPQHF.

The rearrangement joins TRBV30 to TRBJ2-7; D remains unclear. Trimming took 0 bases from V and 1 from J, leaving 4 bases between them. The CDR3 is made up of 12 amino acids. Looked up from germline, CDR1 is GTSNPN and CDR2 is SVGIG (reference sequence). Written as DNA, the CDR3 is TGTGCCTGGAGTGTACAATCCTACGAGCAGTACTTC. It yields the protein CAWSVQSYEQYF. The full variable domain, its missing parts supplied by reference TRBV30 and TRBJ2-7, is SQTIHQWPATLVQPVGSPLSLECTVEGTSNPNLYWYRQAAGRGLQLLFYSVGIGQISSEVPQNLSASRPQDRQFILSSKKLLLSDSGFYLCAWSVQSYEQYFGPGTRLTVT.

The rearrangement links TRBV19 to TRBJ1-5, with 9 bases lining up with TRBD1. The junction had 4 bases not matched to a gene; V was cut back by 11 bases and J by 5 bases. The CDR3 is made up of 12 amino acids. Germline loops: CDR1 LNHDA, CDR2 SQIVND (reference sequence). The CDR3 reads CAGGQGHQPQHF. The CDR3 region has the DNA TGTGCCGGCGGACAGGGGCATCAGCCCCAGCATTTT.

The genes are TRBV6-2 or TRBV6-3 and TRBJ1-1, with D possibly matching TRBD1 (6 bases). The CDR3 consists of 16 residues. The V end was cut by 0 bases, the J end by 2 bases, with 13 bases between. The V gene's germline CDR1 is MNHEY and CDR2 SVGEGT. The CDR3 here is CASSYSAGQLNTEAFF. The CDR3 region has the DNA TGTGCCAGCAGTTACTCGGCCGGACAGTTAAACACTGAAGCTTTCTTT.

The J gene is TRBJ2-1, the V gene TRBV7-3; 8 nucleotides align to TRBD2. V was clipped by 4 bases and J by 5 bases; unmatched bases: 1. This CDR3 spans 13 amino acids. Germline lookup yields CDR1 SGHTA and CDR2 FQGTGA. For the CDR3, the DNA is TGTGCCAGCAGCTCCGGGGGGGACAATGAGCAGTTCTTC. Translated: CASSSGGDNEQFF.

The chain employs TRBV19 and TRBJ1-2; 11 bases agree with TRBD1. In germline, CDR1 is LNHDA, CDR2 SQIVND (reference sequence). The CDR3 consists of 13 residues. Unmatched junction bases numbered 8, after V lost 9 bases and J lost 8 bases. Here the CDR3 DNA reads TGTGCCAGCAAGGGACAGGGGGTAGACGGCTACACCTTC. Translating gives CASKGQGVDGYTF.